This T cell receptor (beta chain) was identified in a study of T cell repertoires in cytomegalovirus infection. Across the whole study: HLA-C-restricted CMV epitopes, recently identified, and well-studied HLA-B-restricted ones were used by the study. Evidence of both CMV infection and a matching HLA type came from public TCR beta signatures.

With respect to this clonotype: Antigen: not known.

The germline CDR1 and CDR2 sequences are MGHRA and YSYEKL. V dropped 1 base and J dropped 9; count of bases not matched to a gene: 4. CDR3 length: 14 amino acids. General study results and limits: The study identified carriers of CMV plus the relevant HLA from cumulative public TCR beta family frequency. HLA-C-restricted TCR beta clonotypes specific for CMV led the ex vivo response.

Via MiXCR, TCRdb re-called the reads, giving one row per CDR3 protein. Of approximately 470,000 distinct CDR3 sequences in the sample, about two fifths were seen once. The material was cultured PBMCs, obtained from culture after CMV antigen stimulation. The sequence was collected from a human donor in good health (CMV status not recorded). Some clones in this sample may be carry-over from other donors' samples. The chain carries TRBV4-1 and TRBJ2-1, with 9 bases identical to TRBD2. CDR3 region: CASSQVILAGEQFF. DNA of the CDR3: TGCGCCAGCAGCCAAGTTATACTAGCGGGTGAGCAGTTCTTC.